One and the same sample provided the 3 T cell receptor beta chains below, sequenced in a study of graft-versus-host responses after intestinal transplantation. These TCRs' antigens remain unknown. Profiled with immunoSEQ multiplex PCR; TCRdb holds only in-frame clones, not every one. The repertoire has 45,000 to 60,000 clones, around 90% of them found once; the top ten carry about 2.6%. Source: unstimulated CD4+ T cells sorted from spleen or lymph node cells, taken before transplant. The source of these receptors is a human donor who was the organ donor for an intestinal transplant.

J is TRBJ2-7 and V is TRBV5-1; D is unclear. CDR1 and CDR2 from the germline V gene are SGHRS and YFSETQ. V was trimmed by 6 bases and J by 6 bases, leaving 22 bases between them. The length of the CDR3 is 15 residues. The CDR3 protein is CASTPTQRQTGEQYF. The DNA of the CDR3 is TGCGCCAGCACCCCCACCCAGCGCCAGACCGGCGAGCAGTACTTC.

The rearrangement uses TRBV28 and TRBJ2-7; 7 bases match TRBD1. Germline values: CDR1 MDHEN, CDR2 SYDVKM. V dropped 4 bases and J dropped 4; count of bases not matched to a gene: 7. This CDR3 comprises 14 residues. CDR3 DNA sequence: TGTGCCAGCAGTTCGGCAGGGGGACCATACGAGCAGTACTTC. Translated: CASSSAGGPYEQYF.

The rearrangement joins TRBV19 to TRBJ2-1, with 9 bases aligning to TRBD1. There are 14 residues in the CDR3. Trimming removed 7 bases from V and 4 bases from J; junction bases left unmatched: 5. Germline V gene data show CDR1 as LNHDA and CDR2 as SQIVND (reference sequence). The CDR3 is CASKGQGSYNEQFF. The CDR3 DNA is TGTGCCAGTAAGGGACAGGGTTCTTACAATGAGCAGTTCTTC.